This T cell receptor (beta chain) originates from a study of control samples from healthy donors and cancer patients. TCRdb's table, derived via immunoSEQ multiplex PCR, lists solely in-frame clones and lacks some. The sample holds some 140,000 clones, 90% to 95% seen once. CDR3 length: 13 amino acids. The germline gives CDR1 SGHAT, CDR2 FQNNGV. Trimming removed 6 bases at V and 4 bases at J, with 12 bases between. This clonotype was sampled from a man between 40 and 49 years old in good health. Sequenced input: blood. The chain carries TRBV11-2 and TRBJ1-2; D possibly corresponds to TRBD1 (6 bases). CDR3 sequence reads: CASSQQGFYGYTF. CDR3 nucleotides: TGTGCCAGCAGTCAACAGGGATTCTATGGCTACACCTTC.